This T cell receptor (beta chain) was captured by sequencing in a study of T cells after yellow fever vaccination. Study-level points and caveats: Clones from primary vaccination mostly reappeared after the booster (over 95% CD4, approximately 91% CD8).

Deletions cut 7 bases from V and 2 bases from J, with 18 bases between. The length of the CDR3 is 15 residues. This clonotype was observed a handful of times. Its antigen is currently unknown. Making TCR cDNA involved 5'RACE template switching, which added UMIs and a universal primer site. TCRdb re-called the 5' RACE reads with MiXCR, one entry per CDR3 protein. The repertoire holds roughly 250,000 distinct CDR3 sequences, with 13% as singletons. The J gene is TRBJ2-7, the V gene TRBV12-3 or TRBV12-4; possibly TRBD1 or TRBD2 for D (6 bases each). This specimen consisted of CD4+ T cells sorted from PBMCs, obtained 45 days after the yellow fever booster vaccination. The sequence derives from a man younger than 45 who received the YFV17D yellow fever vaccine. Here the CDR3 reads CASNHLGGDTYEQYF. The CDR3 DNA sequence: TGTGCCAGCAATCATCTAGGCGGGGACACCTACGAGCAGTACTTC.